This TCR beta chain was observed in a study of vaccination and CD4 T cells after COVID-19. Study background: In the convalescent cohort, there were six males and four females, two of them Hispanic. The post-COVID samples were taken a median approximately 100 days after diagnosis, anywhere from 35 to 161.

This clonotype was counted between two and nine times. Its matching antigen is unknown. The CDR3 length is 14 residues. Germline values: CDR1 SNHLY, CDR2 FYNNEI. The ends were cut back, 4 bases at V and 0 bases at J, with 7 bases in the middle. Sample treatment: roughly 10-day PBMC culture with coronavirus spike peptide pools or control peptides (ViraFEST assay). Days 3 and 7 saw half the medium swapped for fresh IL-2 medium. Sequencing of cultured CD4+ T cell DNA used the Oncomine TCR Beta short-read assay. DNA came from CD4+ T cells after culture. TCRdb independently ran MiXCR on the PCR reads; one entry per CDR3 protein. The table includes about 10,000 distinct CDR3 sequences, around 40% detected once.

The sequence was collected from a human donor who had recovered from COVID-19. The rearrangement uses TRBV2 and TRBJ1-5, with D unclear. Sequenced input: CD4+ T cells from blood, cultured in vitro. The CDR3: CASSGDTSNQPQHF. The CDR3 bases are TGTGCCAGCAGTGGCGACACTAGCAATCAGCCCCAGCATTTT.